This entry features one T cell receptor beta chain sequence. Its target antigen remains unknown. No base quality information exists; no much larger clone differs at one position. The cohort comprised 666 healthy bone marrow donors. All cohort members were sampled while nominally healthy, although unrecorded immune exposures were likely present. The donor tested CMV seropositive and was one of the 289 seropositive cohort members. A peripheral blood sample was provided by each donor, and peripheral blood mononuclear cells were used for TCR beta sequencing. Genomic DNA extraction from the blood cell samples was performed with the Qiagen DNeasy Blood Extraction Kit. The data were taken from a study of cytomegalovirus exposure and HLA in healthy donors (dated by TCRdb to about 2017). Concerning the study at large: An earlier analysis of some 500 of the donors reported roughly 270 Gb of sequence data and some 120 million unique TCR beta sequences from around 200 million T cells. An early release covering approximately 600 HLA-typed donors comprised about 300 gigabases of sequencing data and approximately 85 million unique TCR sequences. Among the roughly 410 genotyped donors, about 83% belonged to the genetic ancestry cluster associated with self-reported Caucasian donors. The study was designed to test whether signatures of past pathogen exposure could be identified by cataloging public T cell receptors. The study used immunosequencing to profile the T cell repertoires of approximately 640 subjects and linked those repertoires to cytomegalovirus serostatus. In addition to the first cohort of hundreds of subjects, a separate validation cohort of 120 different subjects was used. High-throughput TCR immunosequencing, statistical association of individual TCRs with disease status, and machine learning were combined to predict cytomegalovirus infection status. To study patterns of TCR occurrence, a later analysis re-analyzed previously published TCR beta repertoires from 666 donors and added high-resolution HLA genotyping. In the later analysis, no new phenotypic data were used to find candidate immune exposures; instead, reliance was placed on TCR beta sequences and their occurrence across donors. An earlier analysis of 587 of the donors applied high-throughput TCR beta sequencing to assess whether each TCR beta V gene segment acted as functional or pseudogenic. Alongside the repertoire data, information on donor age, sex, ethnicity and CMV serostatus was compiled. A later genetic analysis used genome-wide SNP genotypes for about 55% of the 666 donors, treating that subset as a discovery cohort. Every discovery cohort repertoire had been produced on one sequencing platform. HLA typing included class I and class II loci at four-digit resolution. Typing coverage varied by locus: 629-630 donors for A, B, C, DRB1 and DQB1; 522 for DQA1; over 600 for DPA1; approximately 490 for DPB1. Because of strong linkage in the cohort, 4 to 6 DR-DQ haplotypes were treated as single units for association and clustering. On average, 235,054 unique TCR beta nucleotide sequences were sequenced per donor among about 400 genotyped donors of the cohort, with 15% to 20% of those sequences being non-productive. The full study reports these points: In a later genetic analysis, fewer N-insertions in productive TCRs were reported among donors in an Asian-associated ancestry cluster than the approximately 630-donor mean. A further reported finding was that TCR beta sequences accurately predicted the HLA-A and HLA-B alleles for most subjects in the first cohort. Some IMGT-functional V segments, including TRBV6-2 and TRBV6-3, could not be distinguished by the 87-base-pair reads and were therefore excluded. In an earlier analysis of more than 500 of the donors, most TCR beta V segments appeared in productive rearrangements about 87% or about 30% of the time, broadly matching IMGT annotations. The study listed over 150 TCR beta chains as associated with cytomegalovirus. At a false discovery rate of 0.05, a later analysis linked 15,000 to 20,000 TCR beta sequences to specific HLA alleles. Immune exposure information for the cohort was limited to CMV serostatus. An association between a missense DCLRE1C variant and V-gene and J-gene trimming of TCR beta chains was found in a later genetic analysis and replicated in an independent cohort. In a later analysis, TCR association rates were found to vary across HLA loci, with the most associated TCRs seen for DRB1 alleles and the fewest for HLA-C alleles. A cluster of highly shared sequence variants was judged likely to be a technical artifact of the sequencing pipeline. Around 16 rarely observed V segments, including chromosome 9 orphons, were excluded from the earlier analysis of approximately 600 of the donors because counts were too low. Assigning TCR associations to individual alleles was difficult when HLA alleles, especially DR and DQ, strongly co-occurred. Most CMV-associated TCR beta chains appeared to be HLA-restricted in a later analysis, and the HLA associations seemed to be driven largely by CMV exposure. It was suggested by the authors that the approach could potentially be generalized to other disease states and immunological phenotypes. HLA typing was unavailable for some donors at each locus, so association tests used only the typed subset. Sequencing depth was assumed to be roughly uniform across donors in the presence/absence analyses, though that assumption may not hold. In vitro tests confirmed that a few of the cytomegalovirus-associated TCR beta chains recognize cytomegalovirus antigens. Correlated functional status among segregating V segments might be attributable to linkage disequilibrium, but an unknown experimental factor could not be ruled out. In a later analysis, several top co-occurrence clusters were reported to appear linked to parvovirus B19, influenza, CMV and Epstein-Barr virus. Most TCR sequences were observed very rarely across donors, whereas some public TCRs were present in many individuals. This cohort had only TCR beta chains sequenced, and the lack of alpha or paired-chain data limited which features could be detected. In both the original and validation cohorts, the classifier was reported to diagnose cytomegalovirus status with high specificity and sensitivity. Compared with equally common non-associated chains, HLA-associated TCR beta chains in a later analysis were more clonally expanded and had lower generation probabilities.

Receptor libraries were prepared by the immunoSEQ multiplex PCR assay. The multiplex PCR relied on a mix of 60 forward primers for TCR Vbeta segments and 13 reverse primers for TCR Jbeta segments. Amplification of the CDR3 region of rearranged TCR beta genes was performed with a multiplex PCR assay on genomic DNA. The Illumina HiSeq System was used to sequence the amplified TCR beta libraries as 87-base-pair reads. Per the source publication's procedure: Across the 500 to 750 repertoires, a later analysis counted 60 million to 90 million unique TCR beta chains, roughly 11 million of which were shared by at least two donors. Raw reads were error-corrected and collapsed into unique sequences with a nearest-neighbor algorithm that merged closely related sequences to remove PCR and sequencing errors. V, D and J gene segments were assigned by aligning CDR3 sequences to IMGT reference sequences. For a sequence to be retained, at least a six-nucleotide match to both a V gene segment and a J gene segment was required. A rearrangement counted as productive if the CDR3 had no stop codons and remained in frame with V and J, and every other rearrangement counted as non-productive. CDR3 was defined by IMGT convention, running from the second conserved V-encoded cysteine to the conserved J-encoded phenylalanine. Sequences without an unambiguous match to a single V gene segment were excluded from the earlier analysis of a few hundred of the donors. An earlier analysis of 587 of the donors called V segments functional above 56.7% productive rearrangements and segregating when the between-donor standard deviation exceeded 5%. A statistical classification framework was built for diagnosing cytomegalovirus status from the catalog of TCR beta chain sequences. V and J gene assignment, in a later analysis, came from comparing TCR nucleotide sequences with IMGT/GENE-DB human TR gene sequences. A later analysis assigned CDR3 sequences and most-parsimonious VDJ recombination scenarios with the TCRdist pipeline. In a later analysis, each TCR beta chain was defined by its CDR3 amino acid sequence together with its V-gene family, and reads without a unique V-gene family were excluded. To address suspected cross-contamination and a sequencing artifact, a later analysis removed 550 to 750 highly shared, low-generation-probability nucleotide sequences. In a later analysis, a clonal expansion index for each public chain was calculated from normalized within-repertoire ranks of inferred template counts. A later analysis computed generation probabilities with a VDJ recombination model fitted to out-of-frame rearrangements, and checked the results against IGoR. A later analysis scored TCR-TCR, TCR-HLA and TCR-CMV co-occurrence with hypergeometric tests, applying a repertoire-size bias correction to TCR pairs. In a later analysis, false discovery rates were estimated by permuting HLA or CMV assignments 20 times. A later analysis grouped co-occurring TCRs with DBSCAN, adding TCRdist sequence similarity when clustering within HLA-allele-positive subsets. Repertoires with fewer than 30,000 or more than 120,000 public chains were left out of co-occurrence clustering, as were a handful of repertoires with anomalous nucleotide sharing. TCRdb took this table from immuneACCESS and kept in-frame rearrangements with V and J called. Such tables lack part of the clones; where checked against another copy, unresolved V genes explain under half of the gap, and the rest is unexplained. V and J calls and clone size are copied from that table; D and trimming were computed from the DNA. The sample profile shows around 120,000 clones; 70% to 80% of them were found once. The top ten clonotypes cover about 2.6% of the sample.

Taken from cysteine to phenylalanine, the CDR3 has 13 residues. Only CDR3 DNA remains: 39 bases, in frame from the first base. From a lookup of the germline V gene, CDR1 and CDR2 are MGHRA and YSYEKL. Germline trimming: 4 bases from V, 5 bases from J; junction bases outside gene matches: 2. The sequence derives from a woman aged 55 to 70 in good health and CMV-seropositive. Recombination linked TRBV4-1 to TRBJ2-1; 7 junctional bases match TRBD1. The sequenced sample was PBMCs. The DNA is TGCGCCAGCAGCCGAGACAGGGACAATGAGCAGTTCTTC. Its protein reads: CASSRDRDNEQFF.